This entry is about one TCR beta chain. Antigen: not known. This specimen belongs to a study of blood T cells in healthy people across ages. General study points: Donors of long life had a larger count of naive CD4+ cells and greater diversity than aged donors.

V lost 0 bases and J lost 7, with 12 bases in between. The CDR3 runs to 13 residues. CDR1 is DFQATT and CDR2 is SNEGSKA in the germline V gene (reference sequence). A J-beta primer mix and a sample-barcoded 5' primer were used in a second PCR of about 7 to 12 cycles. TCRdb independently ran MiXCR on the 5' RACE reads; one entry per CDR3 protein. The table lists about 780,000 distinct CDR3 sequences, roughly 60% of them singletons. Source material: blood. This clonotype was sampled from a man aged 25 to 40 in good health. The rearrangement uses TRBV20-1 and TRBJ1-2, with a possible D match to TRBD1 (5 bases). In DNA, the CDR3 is TGCAGTGCTAGAGATGGGCAGGGAGCTGGCTACACCTTC. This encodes CSARDGQGAGYTF.